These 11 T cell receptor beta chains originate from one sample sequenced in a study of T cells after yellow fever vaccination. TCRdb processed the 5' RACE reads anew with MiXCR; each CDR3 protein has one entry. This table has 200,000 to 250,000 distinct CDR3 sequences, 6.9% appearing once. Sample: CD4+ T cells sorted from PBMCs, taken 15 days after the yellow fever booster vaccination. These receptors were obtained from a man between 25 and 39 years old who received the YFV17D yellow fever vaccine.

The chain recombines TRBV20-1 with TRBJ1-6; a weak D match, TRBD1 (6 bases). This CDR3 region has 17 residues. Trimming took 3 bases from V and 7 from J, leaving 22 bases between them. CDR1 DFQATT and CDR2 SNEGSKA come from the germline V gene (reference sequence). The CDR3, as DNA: TGCAGTGCTAGGGCCCCGGGGGCCCAGGGCCTCAATTCACCCCTCCACTTT. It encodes CSARAPGAQGLNSPLHF.

As DNA, the CDR3 is TGTGCCACCAGTGGGACAGGGGTAAACACCGGGGAGCTGTTTTTT. This sequence encodes CATSGTGVNTGELFF. The chain employs TRBV24-1 and TRBJ2-2, with 9 positions matching TRBD1. The junction had 2 bases not matched to a gene; V was cut back by 5 bases and J by 2 bases. The germline V gene has CDR1 KGHDR and CDR2 SFDVKD. The CDR3 contains 15 residues.

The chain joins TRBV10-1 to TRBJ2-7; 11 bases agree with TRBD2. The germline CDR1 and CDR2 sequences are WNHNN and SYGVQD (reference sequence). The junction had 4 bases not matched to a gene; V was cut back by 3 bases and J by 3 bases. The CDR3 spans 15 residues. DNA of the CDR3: TGCGCCAGCAGTGACCCAGGGACTAGCGGCTACGAGCAGTACTTC. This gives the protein CASSDPGTSGYEQYF.

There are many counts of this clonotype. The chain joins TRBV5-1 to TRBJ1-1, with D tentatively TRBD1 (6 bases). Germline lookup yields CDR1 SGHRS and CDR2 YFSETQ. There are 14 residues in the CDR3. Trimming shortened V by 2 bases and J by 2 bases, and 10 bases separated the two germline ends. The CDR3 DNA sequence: TGCGCCAGCAGCTTAGGACAGAGTAACACTGAAGCTTTCTTT. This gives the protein CASSLGQSNTEAFF.

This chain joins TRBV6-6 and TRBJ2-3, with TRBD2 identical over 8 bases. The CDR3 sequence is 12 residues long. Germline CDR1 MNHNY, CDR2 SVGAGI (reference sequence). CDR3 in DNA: TGTGGGACTAGCACTTCCACAGATACGCAGTATTTT. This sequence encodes CGTSTSTDTQYF.

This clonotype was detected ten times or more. The CDR3 nucleotides read TGCAGTGCCATACTTACAGGGAGGGAGACCCAGTACTTC. Amino acid sequence: CSAILTGRETQYF. The chain is built from TRBV20-1 and TRBJ2-5, with D perhaps assigned TRBD1 or TRBD2 (6 bases each). V was cut by 6 bases and J by 5 bases, with 16 bases left in between. Germline CDR1 and CDR2: DFQATT and SNEGSKA (reference sequence). The CDR3 consists of 13 residues.

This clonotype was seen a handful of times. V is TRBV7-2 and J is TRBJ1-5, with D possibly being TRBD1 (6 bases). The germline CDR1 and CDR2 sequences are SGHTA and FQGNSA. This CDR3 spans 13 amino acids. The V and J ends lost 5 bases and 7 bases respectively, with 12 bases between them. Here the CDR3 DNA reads TGTGCCAGCAGCACGAGCAGGGGCCAGCCCCAGCATTTT. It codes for CASSTSRGQPQHF.

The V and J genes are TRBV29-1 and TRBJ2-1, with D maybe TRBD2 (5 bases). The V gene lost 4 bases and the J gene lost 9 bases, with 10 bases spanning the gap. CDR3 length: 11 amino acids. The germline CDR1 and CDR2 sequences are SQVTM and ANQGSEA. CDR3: CSVASLTEQFF. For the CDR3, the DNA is TGCAGCGTTGCTAGCTTGACTGAGCAGTTCTTC.

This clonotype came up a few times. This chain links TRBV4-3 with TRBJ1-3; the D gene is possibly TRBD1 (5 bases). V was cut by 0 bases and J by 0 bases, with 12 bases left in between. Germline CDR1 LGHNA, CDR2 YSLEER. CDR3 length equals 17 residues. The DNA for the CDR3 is TGCGCCAGCAGCCAAGAGGGACTGTCTTTCTCTGGAAACACCATATATTTT. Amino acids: CASSQEGLSFSGNTIYF.

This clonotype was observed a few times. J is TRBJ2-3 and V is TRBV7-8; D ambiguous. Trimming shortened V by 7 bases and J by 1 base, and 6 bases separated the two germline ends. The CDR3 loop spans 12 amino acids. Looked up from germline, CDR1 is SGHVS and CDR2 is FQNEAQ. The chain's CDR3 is CASTHRTDTQYF. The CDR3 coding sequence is TGTGCCAGCACCCACCGCACAGATACGCAGTATTTT.

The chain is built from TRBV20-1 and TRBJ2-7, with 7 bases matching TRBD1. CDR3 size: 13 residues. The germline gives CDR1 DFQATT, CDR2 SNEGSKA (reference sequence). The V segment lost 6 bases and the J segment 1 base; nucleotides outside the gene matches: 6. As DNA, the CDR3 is TGCAGTGCGCGGACAGGTCTTTCCTACGAGCAGTACTTC. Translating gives CSARTGLSYEQYF.